Listed here is a single T cell receptor beta chain. This entry comes from a study of blood T cell repertoires in COVID-19. The V segment lost 3 bases and the J segment 0 bases; nucleotides outside the gene matches: 3. From germline, CDR1 is DFQATT and CDR2 SNEGSKA (reference sequence). The CDR3 loop spans 14 amino acids. Source study methods: Cell counts per sample came from amplifying reference gene primers. TCRdb keeps only in-frame clones here, not all; method: immunoSEQ multiplex PCR. V, J and clone size reflect that table, while D and trimming were determined from the DNA. The sample shows about 200,000 clones, approximately 87% of them seen only once.

The TCR sequence derives from a man aged 60 to 69 who had recovered from COVID-19. The rearrangement links TRBV20-1 to TRBJ2-7; 9 nucleotides line up with TRBD2. The sample comprised peripheral blood. DNA for the CDR3: TGCAGTGCTAGTCCTAGCGGGGCCTCCTACGAGCAGTACTTC. Its translation: CSASPSGASYEQYF.